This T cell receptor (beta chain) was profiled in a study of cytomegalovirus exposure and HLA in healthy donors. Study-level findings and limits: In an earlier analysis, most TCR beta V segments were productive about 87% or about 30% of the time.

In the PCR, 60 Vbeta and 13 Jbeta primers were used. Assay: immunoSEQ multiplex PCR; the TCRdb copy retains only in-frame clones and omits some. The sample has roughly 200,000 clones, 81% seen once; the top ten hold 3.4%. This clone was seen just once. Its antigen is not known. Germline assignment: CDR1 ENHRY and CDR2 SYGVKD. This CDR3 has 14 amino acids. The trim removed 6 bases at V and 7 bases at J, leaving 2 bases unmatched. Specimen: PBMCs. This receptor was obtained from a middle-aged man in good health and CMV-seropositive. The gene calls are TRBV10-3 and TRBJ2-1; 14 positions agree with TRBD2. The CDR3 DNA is TGTGCCATCAGGGGACTAGCGGGAGTGAATGAGCAGTTCTTC. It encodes CAIRGLAGVNEQFF.